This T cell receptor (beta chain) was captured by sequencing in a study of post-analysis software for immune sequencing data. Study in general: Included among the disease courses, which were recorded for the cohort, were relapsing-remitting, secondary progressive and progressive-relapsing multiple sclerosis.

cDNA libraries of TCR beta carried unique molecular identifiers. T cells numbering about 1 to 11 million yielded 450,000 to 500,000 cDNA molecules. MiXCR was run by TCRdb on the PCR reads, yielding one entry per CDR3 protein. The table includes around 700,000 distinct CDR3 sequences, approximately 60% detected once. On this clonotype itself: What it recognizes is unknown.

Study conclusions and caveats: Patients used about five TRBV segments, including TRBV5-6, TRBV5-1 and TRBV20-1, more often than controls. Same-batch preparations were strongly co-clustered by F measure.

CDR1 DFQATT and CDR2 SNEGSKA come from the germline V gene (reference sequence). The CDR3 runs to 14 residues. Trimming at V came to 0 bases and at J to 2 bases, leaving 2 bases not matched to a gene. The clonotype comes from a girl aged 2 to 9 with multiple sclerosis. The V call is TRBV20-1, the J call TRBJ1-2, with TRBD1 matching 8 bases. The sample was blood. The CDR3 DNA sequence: TGCAGTGCTAGAGAGTCAGGGGGCAACTATGGCTACACCTTC. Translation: CSARESGGNYGYTF.